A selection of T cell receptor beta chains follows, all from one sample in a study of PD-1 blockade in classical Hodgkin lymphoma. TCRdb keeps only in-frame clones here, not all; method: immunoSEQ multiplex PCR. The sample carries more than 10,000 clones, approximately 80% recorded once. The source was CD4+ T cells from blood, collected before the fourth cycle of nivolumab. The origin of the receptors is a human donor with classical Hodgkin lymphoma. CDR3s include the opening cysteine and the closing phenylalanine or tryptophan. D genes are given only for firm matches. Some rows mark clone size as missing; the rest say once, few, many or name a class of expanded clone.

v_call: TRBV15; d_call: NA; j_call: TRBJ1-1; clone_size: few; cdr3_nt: TGTGCCACCAGCAGAGACAGAACGGAAGCTTTCTTT; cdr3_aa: CATSRDRTEAFF
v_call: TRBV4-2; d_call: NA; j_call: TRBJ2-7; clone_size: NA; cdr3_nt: TGTGCCAGCAGCCCCGAATATCGAAACCCCTACGAGCAGTACTTC; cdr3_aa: CASSPEYRNPYEQYF
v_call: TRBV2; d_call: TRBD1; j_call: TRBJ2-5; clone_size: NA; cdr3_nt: TGTGCCAGCATTGGGGACAGGGGGCGGAAGAAGACCCAGTACTTC; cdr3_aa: CASIGDRGRKKTQYF
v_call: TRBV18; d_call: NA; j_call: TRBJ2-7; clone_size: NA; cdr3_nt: TGTGCCAGCTCACCATTAGCTCCAGCCTCCTACGAGCAGTACTTC; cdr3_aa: CASSPLAPASYEQYF
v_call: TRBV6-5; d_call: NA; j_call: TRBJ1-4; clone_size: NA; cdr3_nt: TGTGCCAGCAGTTACTCGAAGCAGGGAGGAAAACTGTTTTTT; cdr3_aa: CASSYSKQGGKLFF
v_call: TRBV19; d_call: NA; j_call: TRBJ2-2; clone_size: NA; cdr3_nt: TGTGCCAGTAGTAACATAGGGACATCTAAGACCGGGGAGCTGTTTTTT; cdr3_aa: CASSNIGTSKTGELFF
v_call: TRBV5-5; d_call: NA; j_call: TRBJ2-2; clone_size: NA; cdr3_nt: TGTGCCAGCAGCTTAAGCCGACTCGGGGAGCTGTTTTTT; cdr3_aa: CASSLSRLGELFF
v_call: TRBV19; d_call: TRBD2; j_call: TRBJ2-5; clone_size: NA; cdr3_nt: TGTGCCAGTAGTATAGGGTCCTTAGCGGGAGGGGCGGAGACCCAGTACTTC; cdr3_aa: CASSIGSLAGGAETQYF
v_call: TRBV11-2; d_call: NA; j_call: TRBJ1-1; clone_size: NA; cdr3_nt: TGTGCCAGCAGCTTAGGACAGGTGAACACTGAAGCTTTCTTT; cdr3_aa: CASSLGQVNTEAFF
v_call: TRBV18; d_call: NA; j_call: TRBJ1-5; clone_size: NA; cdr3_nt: TGTGCCAGCTCACCTGATAGCAATCAGCCCCAGCATTTT; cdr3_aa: CASSPDSNQPQHF
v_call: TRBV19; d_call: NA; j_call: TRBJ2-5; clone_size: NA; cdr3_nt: TGTGCCAGTAGTATAGATTGGGGGTCGGAGACCCAGTACTTC; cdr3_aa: CASSIDWGSETQYF
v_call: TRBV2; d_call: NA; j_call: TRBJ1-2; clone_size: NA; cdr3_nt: TGTGCCAGCAGCGGCATGGACTATGGCTACACCTTC; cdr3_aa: CASSGMDYGYTF
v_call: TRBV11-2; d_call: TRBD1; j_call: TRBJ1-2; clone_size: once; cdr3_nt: TGTGCCAGCAGCTCGAACAGGGGGCGCGTAGGTCGGGGCTACACCTTC; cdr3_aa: CASSSNRGRVGRGYTF
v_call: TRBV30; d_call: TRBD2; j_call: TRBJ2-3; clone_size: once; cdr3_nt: TGTGCCTGGAGTGTACGGAGGACTAGCGGGGGTGCGGATACGCAGTATTTT; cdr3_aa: CAWSVRRTSGGADTQYF
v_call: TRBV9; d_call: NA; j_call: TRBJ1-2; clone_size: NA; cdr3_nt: TGTGCCAGCAGCGTAGATGAGACCAAAGGGAACTATGGCTACACCTTC; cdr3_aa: CASSVDETKGNYGYTF
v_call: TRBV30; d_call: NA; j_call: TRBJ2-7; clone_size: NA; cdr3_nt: TGTGCCTGGAGTGTTTACCGGGTAAAATACGAGCAGTACTTC; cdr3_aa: CAWSVYRVKYEQYF
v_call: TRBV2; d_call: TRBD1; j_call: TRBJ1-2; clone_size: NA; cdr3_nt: TGTGCCAGCAGAAAGACAGGGTCTGGCTACACCTTC; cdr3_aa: CASRKTGSGYTF
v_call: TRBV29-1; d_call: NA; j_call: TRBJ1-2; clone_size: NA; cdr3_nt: TGCAGCGTTGGCGTTCTAGGGTCTCCTAACTATGGCTACACCTTC; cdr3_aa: CSVGVLGSPNYGYTF
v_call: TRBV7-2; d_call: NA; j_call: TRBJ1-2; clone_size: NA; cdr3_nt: TGTGCCAGCAGCATATACTCAGGGTCGGGTGGCTACACCTTC; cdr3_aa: CASSIYSGSGGYTF
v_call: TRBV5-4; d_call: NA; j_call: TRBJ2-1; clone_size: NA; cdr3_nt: TGTGCCAGCAGCTCGATCACCGGGACAAGACTTTACAATGAGCAGTTCTTC; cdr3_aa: CASSSITGTRLYNEQFF
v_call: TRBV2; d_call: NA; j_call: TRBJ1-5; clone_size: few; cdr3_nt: TGTGCCAGCAGCCCGGGGAATTCGCAGGGGACCCAGCATTTT; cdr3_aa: CASSPGNSQGTQHF
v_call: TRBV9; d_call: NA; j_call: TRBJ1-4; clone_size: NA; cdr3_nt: TGTGCCAGCAGCCTCCGGACGGATAATCGGGAAAAACTGTTTTTT; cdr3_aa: CASSLRTDNREKLFF
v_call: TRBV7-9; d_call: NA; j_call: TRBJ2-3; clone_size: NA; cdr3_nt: TGTGCCAGCAGCCAATCCCCCACAGATACGCAGTATTTT; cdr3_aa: CASSQSPTDTQYF
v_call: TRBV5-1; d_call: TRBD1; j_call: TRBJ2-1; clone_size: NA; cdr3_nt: TGCGCCAGCAGCTTGGCTCGACAGGGGAGCTACAATGAGCAGTTCTTC; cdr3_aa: CASSLARQGSYNEQFF
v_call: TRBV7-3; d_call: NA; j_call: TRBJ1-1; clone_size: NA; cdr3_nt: TGTGCCAGCAGCTTGGTTGGGTGGGGCACTGAAGCTTTCTTT; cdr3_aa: CASSLVGWGTEAFF
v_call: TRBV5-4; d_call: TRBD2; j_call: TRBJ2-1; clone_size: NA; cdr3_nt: TGTGCCAGCAGCGTCGCCAGACTAGCGGGGAACTACAATGAGCAGTTCTTC; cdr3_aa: CASSVARLAGNYNEQFF
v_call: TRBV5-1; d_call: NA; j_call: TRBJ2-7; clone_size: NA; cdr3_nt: TGCGCCAGCAGCTTATGGGGAGACTACGAGCAGTACTTC; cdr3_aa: CASSLWGDYEQYF
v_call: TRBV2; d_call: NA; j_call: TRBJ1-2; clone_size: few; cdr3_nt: TGTGCCAGCAGTGGCAGGGCAGACTATGGCTACACCTTC; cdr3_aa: CASSGRADYGYTF
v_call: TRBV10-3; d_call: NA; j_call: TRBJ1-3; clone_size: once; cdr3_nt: TGTGCCATCAGTGTCTTACCGAGCTCTGGAAACACCATATATTTT; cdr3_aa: CAISVLPSSGNTIYF
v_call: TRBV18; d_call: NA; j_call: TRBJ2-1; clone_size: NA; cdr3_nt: TGTGCCAGCTCACCACTGAGGGTCAACAATGAGCAGTTCTTC; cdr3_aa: CASSPLRVNNEQFF
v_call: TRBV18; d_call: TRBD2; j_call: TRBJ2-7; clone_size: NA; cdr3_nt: TGTGCCAGCTCGGAAATCCGGGAGGTGTCTAGCGGGAGGTACGAGCAGTACTTC; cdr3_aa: CASSEIREVSSGRYEQYF
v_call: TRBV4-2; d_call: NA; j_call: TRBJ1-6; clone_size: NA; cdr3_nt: TGTGCCAGCAGCCCTCAGTACACGACCGGGACAAGGCGAAATTCACCCCTCCACTTT; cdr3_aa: CASSPQYTTGTRRNSPLHF
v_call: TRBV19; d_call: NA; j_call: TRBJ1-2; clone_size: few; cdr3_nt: TGTGCCAGTAAGGGCAGTCTCTATGGCTACACCTTC; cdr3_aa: CASKGSLYGYTF
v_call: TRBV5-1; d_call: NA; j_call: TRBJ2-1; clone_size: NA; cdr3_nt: TGCGCCAGCAGCTTGGAATGGGGCGCGAAAAATGAGCAGTTCTTC; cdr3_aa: CASSLEWGAKNEQFF
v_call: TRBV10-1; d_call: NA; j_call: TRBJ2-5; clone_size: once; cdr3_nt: TGCGCCAGCAGTGAAGGGGAAAAGGTCATGATGCCCCAAGAGACCCAGTACTTC; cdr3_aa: CASSEGEKVMMPQETQYF
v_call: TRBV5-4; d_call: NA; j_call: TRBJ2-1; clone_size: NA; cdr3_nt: TGTGCCAGCAGCTTGGAAGTAGCACCTAAGCAGTTCTTC; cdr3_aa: CASSLEVAPKQFF
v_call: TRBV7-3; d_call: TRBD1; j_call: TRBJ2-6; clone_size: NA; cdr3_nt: TGTGCCAGCAGCCTCGGGACAGCCACCTCTGGGGCCAACGTCCTGACTTTC; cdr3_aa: CASSLGTATSGANVLTF
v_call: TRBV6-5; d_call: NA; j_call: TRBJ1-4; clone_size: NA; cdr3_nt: TGTGCCAGCAGTTACTGGGGGGCGGGGGAAAAACTGTTTTTT; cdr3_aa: CASSYWGAGEKLFF
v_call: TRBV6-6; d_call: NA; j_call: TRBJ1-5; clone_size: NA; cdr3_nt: TGTGCCAGCAGTTACCCGGGGATTCAGCCCCAGCATTTT; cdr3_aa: CASSYPGIQPQHF
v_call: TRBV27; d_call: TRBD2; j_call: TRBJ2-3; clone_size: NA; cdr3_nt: TGTGCCAGCAGTTTATCACCGCATCCTAGGGCTAGCGGGCCAGATACGCAGTATTTT; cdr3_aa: CASSLSPHPRASGPDTQYF
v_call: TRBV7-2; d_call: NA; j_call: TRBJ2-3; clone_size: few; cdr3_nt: TGTGCCAGCAGTCTCACGGATACGCAGTATTTT; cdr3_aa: CASSLTDTQYF
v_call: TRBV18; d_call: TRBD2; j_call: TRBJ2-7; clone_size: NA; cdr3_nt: TGTGCCAGCTCACCGGGACTAGAGGGCGAGCAGTACTTC; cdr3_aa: CASSPGLEGEQYF
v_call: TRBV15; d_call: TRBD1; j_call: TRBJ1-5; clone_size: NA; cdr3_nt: TGTGCCACCAGCAGGGCCCCTGGGACAGGGAATCAGCCCCAGCATTTT; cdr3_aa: CATSRAPGTGNQPQHF
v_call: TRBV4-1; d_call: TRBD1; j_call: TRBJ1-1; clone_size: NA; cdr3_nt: TGCGCCAGCAGCCCCTGGACAGGGGGTGCGGCTTTCTTT; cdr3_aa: CASSPWTGGAAFF
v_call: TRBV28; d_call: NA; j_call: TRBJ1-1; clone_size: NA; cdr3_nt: TGTGCCAGCAGTTTATGGGGGTCCGGGGGGTCGAACACTGAAGCTTTCTTT; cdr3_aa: CASSLWGSGGSNTEAFF
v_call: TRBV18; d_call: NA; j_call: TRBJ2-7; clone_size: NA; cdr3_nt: TGTGCCAGCTCATGGGACTTCGGATCCTACGAGCAGTACTTC; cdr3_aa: CASSWDFGSYEQYF
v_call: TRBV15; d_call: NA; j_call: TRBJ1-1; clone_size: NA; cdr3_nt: TGTGCCACCAGCAAGAGGAACACTGAAGCTTTCTTT; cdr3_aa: CATSKRNTEAFF
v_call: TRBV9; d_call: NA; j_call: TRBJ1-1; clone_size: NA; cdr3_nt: TGTGCCAGCAGCCCACGAACAGGTTATCTTGTCACTGAAGCTTTCTTT; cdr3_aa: CASSPRTGYLVTEAFF
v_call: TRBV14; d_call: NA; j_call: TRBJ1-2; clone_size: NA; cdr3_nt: TGTGCCAGCAGTCCCCTTGACCACTATGGCTACACCTTC; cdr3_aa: CASSPLDHYGYTF
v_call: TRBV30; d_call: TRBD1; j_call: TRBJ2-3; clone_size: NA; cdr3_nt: TGTGCCTGGAGGACTTCCGGGACAGGGAGGACAGATACGCAGTATTTT; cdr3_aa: CAWRTSGTGRTDTQYF
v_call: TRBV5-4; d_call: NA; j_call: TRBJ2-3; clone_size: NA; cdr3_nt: TGTGCCAGCAGCTTGGTGAGCTCGAATACGCAGTATTTT; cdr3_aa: CASSLVSSNTQYF